The entry below describes one T cell receptor (beta chain). This entry comes from a study of control samples from healthy donors and cancer patients. The method was immunoSEQ multiplex PCR; TCRdb's version includes in-frame clones alone and lacks a portion of them. The table has around 130,000 clones, roughly 89% seen once. The CDR3 loop spans 15 amino acids. This TCR was recovered from a man younger than 45 in good health. This chain connects TRBV21-1 to TRBJ2-3; the table's D call of TRBD1 was not tested on the DNA. TRBV21-1 is flagged as a pseudogene. Sequenced: blood. The CDR3: CASSQAGVTADTQYF. The CDR3 region has the DNA TGTGCCAGCAGCCAAGCAGGGGTGACGGCAGATACGCAGTATTTT.